What follows are 10 T cell receptor beta chains derived from one specimen sequenced in a study of blood T cell repertoires in COVID-19. Libraries were prepared by immunoSEQ multiplex PCR; TCRdb keeps only in-frame clonotypes and omits some of them. Seen here are under 300,000 clones, under 95% observed once, and the top ten hold around 2%. The specimen was PBMCs or T cells enriched from blood (not recorded which). The receptors derive from a woman aged 18-30 years who had recovered from COVID-19.

The gene calls are TRBV5-1 and TRBJ2-1, with D hard to call. The CDR3 spans 11 residues. Germline loops: CDR1 SGHRS, CDR2 YFSETQ. Trimming stripped 7 bases from V and 4 bases from J, with 6 bases between. Here the CDR3 reads CASSRYNEQFF. DNA of the CDR3: TGCGCCAGCTCGCGGTACAATGAGCAGTTCTTC.

The chain recombines TRBV7-3 with TRBJ2-3; D uncertain. Deletions cut 2 bases from V and 5 bases from J, with 8 bases between. The CDR3 is 13 amino acids. Germline CDR1 is SGHTA and CDR2 is FQGTGA. The DNA of the CDR3 is TGTGCCAGCAGCTTAGGAGCGATAGATACGCAGTATTTT. Protein sequence: CASSLGAIDTQYF.

The chain employs TRBV11-2 and TRBJ2-5; 7 nucleotides agree with TRBD1. V trimming: 2 bases; J trimming: 4 bases; junction bases outside the gene matches: 4. The CDR3 is 14 residues long. Per the germline V gene, CDR1 is SGHAT and CDR2 is FQNNGV. CDR3 DNA sequence: TGTGCCAGCAGCTTAACACAGGGGTTAGAGACCCAGTACTTC. Amino acid sequence: CASSLTQGLETQYF.

The chain carries TRBV6-5 and TRBJ2-2; D not resolved. Trimming cost V 1 base and J 4 bases, with 7 bases left between them. In germline, CDR1 is MNHEY, CDR2 SVGAGI. The CDR3 is 14 residues long. CDR3 in amino acids: CASSYWPLTGELFF. The CDR3 DNA is TGTGCCAGCAGTTACTGGCCGCTCACCGGGGAGCTGTTTTTT.

This chain connects TRBV15 to TRBJ1-5; D possibly corresponds to TRBD1 (5 bases). CDR3 length: 17 residues. CDR1 and CDR2 (germline): LNHNV, YYDKDF (reference sequence). Trimming removed 5 bases at V and 0 bases at J, with 17 bases between. The CDR3 region is CATSSRSEGNSNQPQHF. The CDR3 coding sequence is TGTGCCACCAGCTCTCGTTCGGAGGGGAATAGCAATCAGCCCCAGCATTTT.

The chain links TRBV5-1 to TRBJ2-7; unclear D gene. V was cut by 5 bases and J by 2 bases, with 14 bases left in between. The CDR3 consists of 14 residues. Per germline, CDR1 SGHRS and CDR2 YFSETQ. CDR3 nucleotide sequence: TGCGCCAGCAGGGAATCCTCTGGGCCCTACGAGCAGTACTTC. Amino acid sequence: CASRESSGPYEQYF.

The chain links TRBV29-1 to TRBJ2-1; 13 nucleotides line up with TRBD2. This CDR3 is 14 amino acids long. With 6 bases clipped from V and 7 bases from J, the junction kept 6 bases outside the gene matches. CDR1 SQVTM and CDR2 ANQGSEA come from the germline V gene. The chain's CDR3 is CSVRLAGGGNEQFF. Here the CDR3 DNA reads TGCAGCGTGCGACTAGCGGGAGGTGGTAATGAGCAGTTCTTC.

V gene TRBV7-9 combines with J gene TRBJ2-1, with D possibly matching TRBD2 (6 bases). The CDR3 is 15 amino acids. Trimming left V 5 bases short and J 6 bases short, with 17 bases between. The germline V gene has CDR1 SEHNR and CDR2 FQNEAQ (reference sequence). CDR3 protein: CASSPRLGIGNEQFF. In DNA, the CDR3 is TGTGCCAGCAGCCCTCGACTAGGGATTGGCAATGAGCAGTTCTTC.

This clone is a singleton in its sample. This chain joins TRBV28 and TRBJ2-5, with no clear D. The CDR3 has 14 amino acids. From germline, CDR1 is MDHEN and CDR2 SYDVKM. Trimming shortened V by 3 bases and J by 5 bases, and 13 bases separated the two germline ends. The CDR3 loop reads CASSFGAESETQYF. The CDR3 region has the DNA TGTGCCAGCAGTTTCGGAGCAGAGTCGGAGACCCAGTACTTC.

This clone was detected only once. The chain is built from TRBV9 and TRBJ2-1; D remains unclear. CDR3 length equals 15 residues. Germline CDR1 reads SGDLS; CDR2 reads YYNGEE. The ends were cut back, 2 bases at V and 0 bases at J, with 9 bases in the middle. The CDR3, as DNA: TGTGCCAGCAGCGTCGACCGGAGCTCCTACAATGAGCAGTTCTTC. Translated, it gives CASSVDRSSYNEQFF.